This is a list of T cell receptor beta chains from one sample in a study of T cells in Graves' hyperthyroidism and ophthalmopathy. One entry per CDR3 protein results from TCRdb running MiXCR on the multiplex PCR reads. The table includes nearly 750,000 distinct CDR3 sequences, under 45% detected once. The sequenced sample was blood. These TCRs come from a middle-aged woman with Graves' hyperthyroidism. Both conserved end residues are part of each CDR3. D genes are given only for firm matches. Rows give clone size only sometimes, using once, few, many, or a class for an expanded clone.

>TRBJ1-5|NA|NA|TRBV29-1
CSVGDSHYQPQHF
TGCAGCGTTGGCGACAGCCACTATCAGCCCCAGCATTTT
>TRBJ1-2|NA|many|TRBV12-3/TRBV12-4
CASSLQGAANYGYTF
TGTGCCAGCAGCTTGCAGGGCGCTGCTAACTATGGCTACACCTTC
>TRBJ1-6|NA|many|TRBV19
CASSKRPRDGGDNSPLHF
TGTGCCAGTAGTAAACGCCCCCGGGACGGCGGGGACAATTCACCCCTCCACTTT
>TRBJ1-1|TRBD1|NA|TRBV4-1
CASSQPGQGVGTEAFF
TGCGCCAGCAGCCAACCCGGACAGGGGGTCGGCACTGAAGCTTTCTTT
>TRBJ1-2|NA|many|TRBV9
CASSVASGTSYGYTF
TGTGCCAGCAGCGTAGCTTCTGGGACCTCTTACGGCTACACCTTC
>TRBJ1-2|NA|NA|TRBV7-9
CASSQDLGGGGYGYTF
TGCGCCAGCAGCCAAGATCTTGGGGGAGGTGGTTATGGCTACACCTTC
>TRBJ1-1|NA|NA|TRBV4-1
CASSPPSELQIPTFF
TGCGCCAGCAGCCCCCCCTCAGAGTTACAGATCCCGACTTTCTTT
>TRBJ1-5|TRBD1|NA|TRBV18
CASSLGGTDQPQHF
TGTGCCAGCTCACTAGGCGGGACAGATCAGCCCCAGCATTTT
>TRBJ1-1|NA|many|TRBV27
CASSLTRGNTEAFF
TGTGCCAGCAGTTTAACCAGGGGCAACACTGAAGCTTTCTTT
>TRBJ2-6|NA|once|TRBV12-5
CASGLVTGNSGSSGANVLTF
TGTGCTAGTGGTTTGGTAACGGGCAACTCAGGATCCTCTGGGGCCAACGTCCTGACTTTC
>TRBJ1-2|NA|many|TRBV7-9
CASSLATANYGYTF
TGTGCCAGCAGCTTAGCGACTGCTAACTATGGCTACACCTTC
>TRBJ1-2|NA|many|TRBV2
CASSVQGTNYGYTF
TGTGCCAGCAGTGTTCAGGGAACCAACTATGGCTACACCTTC
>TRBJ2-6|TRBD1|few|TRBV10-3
CASMSPGQGSPAGANVLTF
TGTGCCAGCATGTCACCGGGACAGGGATCGCCAGCTGGGGCCAACGTCCTGACTTTC
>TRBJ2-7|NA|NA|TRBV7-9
CASSPRVHGRYF
TGTGCCAGCAGCCCCCGGGTCCACGGGCGGTACTTC
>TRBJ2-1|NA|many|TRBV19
CASSISDPNEQFF
TGTGCCAGTAGTATCTCAGACCCCAATGAGCAGTTCTTC
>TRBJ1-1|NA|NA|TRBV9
CASSSVRGGAAFF
TGTGCCAGCAGTAGCGTAAGAGGGGGTGCAGCTTTCTTT
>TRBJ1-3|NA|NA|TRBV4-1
CASSHKKPPGTSGNTIYF
TGCGCCAGCAGCCACAAAAAGCCCCCCGGGACATCAGGAAACACCATATATTTT
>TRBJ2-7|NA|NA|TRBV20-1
CSAKNPRDFAYEQYF
TGCAGTGCTAAGAATCCTCGGGACTTCGCCTACGAGCAGTACTTC
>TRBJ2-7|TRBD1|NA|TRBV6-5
CASRRTGFEEQYF
TGTGCCAGCAGGCGGACAGGCTTTGAGGAGCAGTACTTC
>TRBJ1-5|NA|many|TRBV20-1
CSAREGHPQHF
TGCAGTGCTAGAGAGGGTCATCCCCAGCATTTT
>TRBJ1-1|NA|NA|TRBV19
CASSYRQGLAEAFF
TGTGCCAGCAGTTACAGGCAGGGGCTTGCTGAAGCTTTCTTT
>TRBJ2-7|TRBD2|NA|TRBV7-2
CASSLSNGRISGEQYF
TGTGCCAGCAGCCTCAGTAACGGGAGGATCTCCGGGGAGCAGTACTTC
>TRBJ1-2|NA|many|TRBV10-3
CAISDSTHGYTF
TGTGCCATCAGTGATAGTACACATGGCTACACCTTC
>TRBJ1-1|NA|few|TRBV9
CASSVLASNTEAFF
TGTGCCAGCAGCGTACTCGCCTCGAACACTGAAGCTTTCTTT
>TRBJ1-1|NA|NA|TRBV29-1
CSDWGGDAFF
TGCAGCGACTGGGGGGGCGACGCTTTCTTT
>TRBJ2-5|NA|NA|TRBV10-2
CASSESGRTETQYF
TGCGCCAGCAGTGAGTCGGGACGGACGGAGACCCAGTACTTC
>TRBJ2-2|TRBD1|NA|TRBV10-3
CASSAPDRDGELFF
TGTGCCAGCAGTGCCCCGGACAGGGACGGGGAGCTGTTTTTT
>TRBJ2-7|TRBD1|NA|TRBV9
CASSPGTGGKDEQYF
TGTGCCAGCAGCCCCGGGACAGGGGGCAAGGACGAGCAGTACTTC
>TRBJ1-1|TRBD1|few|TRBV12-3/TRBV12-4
CASTGGGRTEAFF
TGTGCCAGCACAGGGGGCGGCCGGACTGAAGCTTTCTTT
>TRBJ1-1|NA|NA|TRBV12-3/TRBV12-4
CASTPRQVSEAFF
TGTGCCAGCACCCCCAGACAGGTCTCTGAAGCTTTCTTT
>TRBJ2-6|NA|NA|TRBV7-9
CASSPPLFSGANVLTF
TGTGCCAGCTCACCACCGCTGTTCTCTGGGGCCAACGTCCTGACTTTC
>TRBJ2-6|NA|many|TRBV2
CASSEMPSGANVLTF
TGTGCCAGCAGTGAAATGCCCTCTGGGGCCAACGTCCTGACTTTC
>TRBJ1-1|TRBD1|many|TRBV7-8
CASSLGQLTEAFF
TGTGCCAGCAGCCTGGGACAGCTCACTGAAGCTTTCTTT
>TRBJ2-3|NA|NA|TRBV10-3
CAISEGDTQYF
TGTGCCATCAGTGAGGGGGATACGCAGTATTTT
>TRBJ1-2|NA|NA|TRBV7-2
CASSGGSVAARHYGYTF
TGTGCCAGCAGCGGGGGGAGCGTGGCAGCAAGACACTATGGCTACACCTTC
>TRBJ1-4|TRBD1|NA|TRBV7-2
CASSHGRTGGGGEKLFF
TGTGCCAGCAGCCACGGAAGGACAGGGGGGGGAGGTGAAAAACTGTTTTTT
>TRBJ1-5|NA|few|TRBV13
CASRAAYSNQPQHF
TGTGCCAGCAGAGCTGCTTATAGCAATCAGCCCCAGCATTTT
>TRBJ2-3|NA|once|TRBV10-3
CAASRRAGGSGDTQYF
TGTGCCGCATCAAGGAGGGCAGGGGGATCGGGAGATACGCAGTATTTT
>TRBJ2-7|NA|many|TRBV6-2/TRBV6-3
CASGLRATYEQYF
TGTGCCAGCGGGCTGAGAGCGACCTACGAGCAGTACTTC
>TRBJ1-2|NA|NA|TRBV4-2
CASSQTGRPYGYTF
TGTGCCAGCAGCCAAACGGGTCGACCCTATGGCTACACCTTC
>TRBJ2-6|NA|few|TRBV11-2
CASSPLTGSGANVLTF
TGTGCCAGCAGCCCGTTGACAGGCTCTGGGGCCAACGTCCTGACTTTC
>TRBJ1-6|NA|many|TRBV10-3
CAIGDGLGLNSPLHF
TGTGCCATTGGCGACGGCCTGGGCCTTAATTCACCCCTCCACTTT
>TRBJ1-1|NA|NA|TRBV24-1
CATSDPGEAFF
TGTGCCACCAGTGATCCAGGGGAAGCTTTCTTT
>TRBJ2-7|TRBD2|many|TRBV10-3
CATYPGTNSYEQYF
TGTGCCACCTACCCCGGGACTAACTCCTACGAGCAGTACTTC
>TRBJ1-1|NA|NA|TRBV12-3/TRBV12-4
CASSNLGGGGTEAFF
TGTGCCAGCAGCAATCTAGGTGGAGGGGGCACTGAAGCTTTCTTT
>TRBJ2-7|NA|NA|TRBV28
CASSLGLSTVQYF
TGTGCCAGCAGTTTGGGGCTTTCGACAGTTCAGTACTTC
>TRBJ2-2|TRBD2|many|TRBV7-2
CASSLVAGSGELFF
TGTGCCAGCAGCTTAGTAGCGGGATCCGGGGAGCTGTTTTTT
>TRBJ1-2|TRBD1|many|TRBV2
CASSEAGQGAHDYGYTF
TGTGCCAGCAGTGAAGCGGGACAGGGGGCCCACGACTATGGCTACACCTTC
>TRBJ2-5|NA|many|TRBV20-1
CSAREGGETQYF
TGCAGTGCCAGGGAAGGAGGGGAGACCCAGTACTTC
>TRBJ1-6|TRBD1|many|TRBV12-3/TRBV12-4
CASTQAGQGRLHF
TGTGCCAGCACTCAAGCGGGACAGGGAAGGCTCCACTTT
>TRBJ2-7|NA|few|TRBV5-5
CASSPGTIYEQYF
TGTGCCAGCAGCCCCGGGACAATCTACGAGCAGTACTTC
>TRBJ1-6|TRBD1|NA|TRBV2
CASSLNRDSYNSPLHF
TGTGCCAGCAGTCTGAACCGGGACAGCTATAATTCACCCCTCCACTTT
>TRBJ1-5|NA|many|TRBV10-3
CAISEGGGWQPQHF
TGTGCCATCAGTGAGGGTGGGGGGTGGCAGCCCCAGCATTTT
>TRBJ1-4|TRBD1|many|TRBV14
CASSQSTGLATNEKLFF
TGTGCCAGCAGTCAATCGACAGGGCTTGCAACTAATGAAAAACTGTTTTTT
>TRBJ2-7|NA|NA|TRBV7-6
CASSPRGSSYEQHF
TGTGCCAGCAGCCCTCGGGGGTCGTCCTACGAGCAGCACTTC